The rows below give T cell receptor beta chains drawn from one sample of a study of blood T cells in healthy people across ages. TCRdb processed the 5' RACE reads anew with MiXCR; each CDR3 protein has one entry. The table has around 650,000 distinct CDR3 sequences, about a third seen once. The sequencing input was blood. The receptors were sampled from a woman older than 75 in good health. The CDR3 runs from the conserved cysteine through the conserved F or W. A D gene is named only where the DNA matches it firmly. The size of a clone is reported for some rows only, either as once, few or many, or as a class for expanded clones.

v_call	d_call	clone_size	j_call	cdr3_aa	cdr3_nt
TRBV29-1	TRBD1	few	TRBJ2-3	CSVDTGGRTDTQYF	TGCAGCGTTGACACAGGGGGCCGCACAGATACGCAGTATTTT
TRBV7-2	TRBD2	many	TRBJ2-1	CASSSGGSKGEQFF	TGTGCCAGCAGCTCCGGGGGGTCCAAGGGTGAGCAGTTCTTC
TRBV12-3/TRBV12-4	.	.	TRBJ2-3	CASRTTVGGDTQYF	TGTGCCAGCAGAACCACGGTGGGGGGAGATACGCAGTATTTT
TRBV7-3	.	.	TRBJ1-1	CASSLMASGTEAFF	TGTGCCAGCAGCTTAATGGCAAGTGGGACTGAAGCTTTCTTT
TRBV9	TRBD2	.	TRBJ2-5	CASSAGLAGGGTQYF	TGTGCCAGCAGCGCGGGACTAGCGGGGGGAGGGACCCAGTACTTC
TRBV5-1	.	many	TRBJ1-4	CASSLRATNEKLFF	TGCGCCAGCAGCTTGCGGGCAACTAATGAAAAACTGTTTTTT
TRBV29-1	TRBD1	.	TRBJ1-2	CSVEDRFTARQGVLYGYTF	TGCAGCGTTGAAGATCGTTTTACAGCTCGACAGGGGGTGCTTTATGGCTACACCTTC
TRBV5-5	.	many	TRBJ2-1	CASSFQGLANDEQFF	TGTGCCAGCAGCTTCCAAGGCTTAGCTAATGATGAGCAGTTCTTC
TRBV4-3	.	many	TRBJ1-2	CASSQEIGFAYTF	TGCGCCAGCAGCCAAGAAATAGGATTTGCCTACACCTTC
TRBV6-1	TRBD2	few	TRBJ2-1	CASSEVRLAARSEQFF	TGTGCCAGCAGTGAGGTCCGACTAGCGGCCCGCAGTGAGCAGTTCTTC
TRBV6-5	.	many	TRBJ1-4	CASSSQGTPNEKLFF	TGTGCCAGCAGCTCTCAGGGGACGCCTAATGAAAAACTGTTTTTT
TRBV19	.	many	TRBJ2-3	CASSGDNHPSTDTQYF	TGTGCCAGTAGTGGGGACAATCACCCTAGCACAGATACGCAGTATTTT
TRBV20-1	.	many	TRBJ2-4	CSASLLQGIIQYF	TGCAGTGCTAGTCTCCTCCAGGGGATCATTCAGTACTTC
TRBV9	TRBD2	.	TRBJ2-5	CASSPDGNSGGLGETQYF	TGTGCCAGCAGCCCAGATGGTAATAGCGGGGGCCTGGGGGAGACCCAGTACTTC
TRBV4-2	.	.	TRBJ2-1	CASSQTRGASNEQFF	TGTGCCAGCAGCCAAACGAGGGGGGCCAGCAATGAGCAGTTCTTC